The 21 T cell receptor beta chains given below trace back to one sample, sequenced in a study of blood T cell repertoires in COVID-19. Libraries were prepared by immunoSEQ multiplex PCR; TCRdb keeps only in-frame clonotypes and omits some of them. The sample includes some 85,000 clones, about 88% seen only once; the top ten take roughly 8.7%. The sequenced sample was peripheral blood. These receptors were taken from a man aged 50-60 years with acute or convalescent COVID-19.

This chain links TRBV7-9 with TRBJ1-2, with TRBD1 as a possible D gene (6 bases). CDR3 size: 18 residues. Germline CDR1 reads SEHNR; CDR2 reads FQNEAQ (reference sequence). Trimming left V 1 base short and J 3 bases short, with 21 bases between. The CDR3 DNA is TGTGCCAGCAGCTTAGTAGGTATCCGGGACACTTACTACTATGGCTACACCTTC. This encodes CASSLVGIRDTYYYGYTF.

The chain uses TRBV7-3 and TRBJ2-3; 7 nucleotides line up with TRBD1. The germline V gene has CDR1 SGHTA and CDR2 FQGTGA. V shed 6 bases, J shed 0 bases, and the junction held 3 bases outside the gene matches. This CDR3 comprises 14 residues. DNA for the CDR3: TGTGCCAGCAGTAGGGGGCAGAGCACAGATACGCAGTATTTT. It yields the protein CASSRGQSTDTQYF.

In this sample, this clone turned up many times. This sequence joins TRBV30 and TRBJ1-3; unclear D gene. Trimming took off 4 bases at V and 1 base at J, with 5 bases between the two ends. CDR3 length: 12 residues. In germline, CDR1 is GTSNPN, CDR2 SVGIG (reference sequence). The CDR3 DNA follows: TGTGCCTGGAAGAGATCTGGAAACACCATATATTTT. It is translated as CAWKRSGNTIYF.

The rearrangement joins TRBV11-2 to TRBJ1-1, with 8 positions matching TRBD1. The CDR3 has 16 residues. V lost 1 base to trimming and J lost 1 base; unmatched junction nucleotides: 5. Looked up from germline, CDR1 is SGHAT and CDR2 is FQNNGV. The CDR3 loop reads CASSLALGTGNTEAFF. The CDR3 DNA sequence: TGTGCCAGCAGCTTAGCCCTTGGGACAGGGAACACTGAAGCTTTCTTT.

The chain recombines TRBV12-5 with TRBJ2-3, with 12 positions matching TRBD1. The germline V gene encodes CDR1 LGHNT and CDR2 FRNRAP. This CDR3 has 15 residues. Trimming took 6 bases from V and 5 from J; bases not matched to a gene: 6. CDR3 nucleotides: TGTGCTAGTGGATCGGGACAGGGGGCTCAAGATACGCAGTATTTT. This codes for CASGSGQGAQDTQYF.

The chain has TRBV3-1 (or the pseudogene TRBV3-2) and TRBJ1-3; possibly TRBD1 for D (6 bases). Germline values: CDR1 LGHDT, CDR2 YNNKEL (reference sequence). V was clipped by 0 bases and J by 5 bases, with 17 bases between them. The CDR3 extends over 17 amino acids. The CDR3 sequence is CASSQDYPGVMRNTIYF. CDR3 DNA sequence: TGTGCCAGCAGCCAAGATTACCCAGGGGTCATGAGAAACACCATATATTTT.

In its sample, this clone was seen once. CDR3 sequence (DNA): TGCAGCGTTGAGACTTCCAGTGGCTACACCTTC. This gives the protein CSVETSSGYTF. V and J are TRBV29-1 and TRBJ1-2; no firm D call. The germline V and J ends were trimmed by 3 bases and 7 bases, with 9 bases remaining between them. The CDR3 contains 11 residues. Looked up from germline, CDR1 is SQVTM and CDR2 is ANQGSEA. The full variable domain, rest sourced from reference TRBV29-1 and TRBJ1-2, is SAVISQKPSRDICQRGTSLTIQCQVDSQVTMMFWYRQQPGQSLTLIATANQGSEATYESGFVIDKFPISRPNLTFSTLTVSNMSPEDSSIYLCSVETSSGYTFGSGTRLTVV.

The gene calls are TRBV11-2 and TRBJ2-7; no clear D gene. V gave up 1 base and J gave up 4 bases, with 5 bases separating them. The CDR3 is made up of 12 amino acids. Germline V gene sequence: CDR1 SGHAT, CDR2 FQNNGV. As DNA, the CDR3 is TGTGCCAGCAGCTTAGCCGGGTACGAGCAGTACTTC. Protein: CASSLAGYEQYF. The whole variable domain, remainder taken from reference TRBV11-2 and TRBJ2-7, is EAGVAQSPRYKIIEKRQSVAFWCNPISGHATLYWYQQILGQGPKLLIQFQNNGVVDDSQLPKDRFSAERLKGVDSTLKIQPAKLEDSAVYLCASSLAGYEQYFGPGTRLTVT.

This chain joins TRBV19 and TRBJ2-3; TRBD2 matches 11 bases. Trimming removed 4 bases from V and 5 bases from J; junction bases left unmatched: 14. The CDR3 extends over 18 amino acids. Germline lookup yields CDR1 LNHDA and CDR2 SQIVND (reference sequence). CDR3 in DNA: TGTGCCAGTAGTAGATCCGGGACTAGCGGCAGGGCCGGAGATACGCAGTATTTT. Its protein is CASSRSGTSGRAGDTQYF.

This chain joins TRBV18 and TRBJ1-2; D unresolved. The length of the CDR3 is 13 residues. V was cut by 5 bases and J by 6 bases, with 13 bases left in between. Germline loops: CDR1 KGHSH, CDR2 LQKENI. CDR3 residues: CASSMSLADGYTF. CDR3 in DNA: TGTGCCAGCTCAATGTCCCTAGCGGATGGCTACACCTTC.

The chain couples TRBV6-5 to TRBJ1-2, with 8 bases that match TRBD1. The CDR3 is made up of 15 amino acids. The germline V gene has CDR1 MNHEY and CDR2 SVGAGI. J lost 4 bases, V lost 4 bases, and 8 bases had no gene match. The CDR3: CASSWDTTGAYGYTF. The CDR3 coding sequence is TGTGCCAGCAGTTGGGATACGACAGGGGCCTATGGCTACACCTTC.

This chain links TRBV11-2 with TRBJ1-2, with 7 bases lining up with TRBD1. The V and J ends lost 1 base and 5 bases, in that order; junction bases with no gene match: 7. The CDR3 loop spans 15 amino acids. Germline-derived CDR1 and CDR2 are SGHAT and FQNNGV. The CDR3 here is CASSLVGQGGYGYTF. CDR3 bases: TGTGCCAGCAGCTTAGTAGGCCAGGGGGGTTATGGCTACACCTTC.

This clone was picked up a small number of times. The chain couples TRBV6-2 or TRBV6-3 to TRBJ1-1; D is undetermined. With 1 base removed from V and 1 base from J, the gap between germline ends came to 7 bases. CDR3 length equals 14 residues. CDR1 is MNHEY and CDR2 is SVGEGT in the germline V gene. For the CDR3, the DNA is TGTGCCAGCAGTTACTGGCAGCGGAACACTGAAGCTTTCTTT. Translation gives CASSYWQRNTEAFF.

This chain uses TRBV7-2 with TRBJ2-3; 11 nucleotides agree with TRBD2. V was clipped by 5 bases and J by 4 bases; unmatched bases: 11. CDR3 length: 17 amino acids. Germline loops: CDR1 SGHTA, CDR2 FQGNSA. CDR3 region: CASSRRLAGIISDTQYF. The CDR3 DNA reads as TGTGCCAGCAGCCGGAGACTAGCGGGGATTATCTCAGATACGCAGTATTTT.

The chain combines TRBV12-3 or TRBV12-4 with TRBJ1-2; unclear D gene. There are 11 residues in the CDR3. V lost 8 bases and J 5 bases, leaving 9 bases between the germline ends. In nucleotides, the CDR3 is TGTGCCAGCGGCCAGGTGTATGGCTACACCTTC. This gives the protein CASGQVYGYTF.

The V gene is TRBV27, the J gene TRBJ2-3; TRBD2 matches at 13 bases. Trimming took 6 bases from V and 2 from J; bases not matched to a gene: 11. The CDR3 sequence is 18 residues long. Germline V gene sequence: CDR1 MNHEY, CDR2 SMNVEV (reference sequence). The CDR3 DNA is TGTGCCAGCAGCCTAAAAGGGACTAGCGGGGCCTACACAGATACGCAGTATTTT. Protein product: CASSLKGTSGAYTDTQYF.

This clone has just one count. The chain uses TRBV19 and TRBJ2-3; a possible D gene is TRBD2 (5 bases). Germline V gives CDR1 LNHDA, CDR2 SQIVND (reference sequence). V was cut by 1 base and J by 1 base, with 15 bases left in between. There are 17 residues in the CDR3. CDR3 region: CASSIGRWAGGTDTQYF. The CDR3 nucleotides read TGTGCCAGTAGTATAGGGCGTTGGGCGGGCGGCACAGATACGCAGTATTTT.

This chain joins TRBV30 and TRBJ1-5; 9 bases are shared with TRBD1. The germline V gene has CDR1 GTSNPN and CDR2 SVGIG (reference sequence). V lost 6 bases, J lost 5 bases, and 5 bases stayed unmatched. This CDR3 spans 13 amino acids. CDR3 in DNA: TGTGCCTGTGAGGGACAGGGAGATCAGCCCCAGCATTTT. Translating gives CACEGQGDQPQHF.

The chain is built from TRBV12-5 and TRBJ1-2, with D uncertain. The germline V gene has CDR1 LGHNT and CDR2 FRNRAP. V shed 1 base and J shed 8 bases, with 8 bases lying between them. The CDR3 totals 12 residues. In DNA, the CDR3 is TGTGCTAGTGGTTTGGACATGCGGGGCTACACCTTC. Translation: CASGLDMRGYTF.

The V and J genes are TRBV9 and TRBJ1-4; D unclear. CDR3 size: 12 residues. V was trimmed by 3 bases and J by 8 bases, leaving 8 bases between them. CDR1 and CDR2 from the germline V gene are SGDLS and YYNGEE. In DNA form, the CDR3 reads TGTGCCAGCAGCGGGGCGGGAGAAAAACTGTTTTTT. Its translation is CASSGAGEKLFF.

This chain uses TRBV9 with TRBJ2-1; 9 nucleotides align to TRBD2. The CDR3 is 16 residues long. CDR1 is SGDLS and CDR2 is YYNGEE in the germline V gene. The ends lost 7 bases at V and 2 bases at J; junction bases unmatched: 10. This chain's CDR3 is CASLTGAGGPYNEQFF. CDR3 coding DNA: TGTGCCAGCCTTACCGGGGCGGGGGGGCCCTACAATGAGCAGTTCTTC.